The 19 T cell receptor beta chains below all came from one sample that was sequenced in a study of cytomegalovirus exposure and HLA in healthy donors. Primers included in the PCR were 60 Vbeta and 13 Jbeta primers. Sequenced by immunoSEQ multiplex PCR; TCRdb stores in-frame clones only, minus some. The repertoire includes roughly 120,000 clones, under 80% of them detected once, and approximately 10% sits in the top ten. Sequencing input: PBMCs. The receptors shown here come from a woman in her fifties or sixties in good health and CMV-seropositive.

The chain couples TRBV4-3 to TRBJ1-4, with 7 bases that match TRBD1. CDR3 length: 15 amino acids. Unmatched junction bases numbered 5, after V lost 0 bases and J lost 7 bases. CDR1 LGHNA and CDR2 YSLEER come from the germline V gene. The CDR3 region has the DNA TGCGCCAGCAGCCAAGACACAGGGGTCTTTGAAAAACTGTTTTTT. Translating gives CASSQDTGVFEKLFF.

CDR3 loop: CAWSVGDRGLPEAFF. The CDR3 bases are TGTGCCTGGAGTGTAGGGGACAGGGGGCTCCCTGAAGCTTTCTTT. The rearrangement uses TRBV30 and TRBJ1-1; 12 positions agree with TRBD1. The CDR3 covers 15 residues. V was clipped by 0 bases and J by 6 bases; unmatched bases: 5. Germline V gene data show CDR1 as GTSNPN and CDR2 as SVGIG (reference sequence).

The chain is built from TRBV6-1 and TRBJ2-5; TRBD1 matches at 10 bases. The CDR3 contains 15 residues. V lost 6 bases, J lost 3 bases, and 7 bases stayed unmatched. Germline values: CDR1 MNHNS, CDR2 SASEGT. The CDR3 loop is CASRVSGTGEETQYF. DNA of the CDR3: TGTGCCAGCAGGGTATCAGGGACAGGGGAAGAGACCCAGTACTTC.

The V and J genes are TRBV12-2 and TRBJ1-1. TRBV12-2 is a pseudogene locus. This CDR3 region has 15 residues. CDR3 coding DNA: TGTGCAAGTCGCTTAGCGTGGAGCGAAACAACTGAAGCTTTCTTT. Translated, it gives CASRLAWSETTEAFF.

V usage is TRBV7-2 and J usage is TRBJ1-5; 8 nucleotides agree with TRBD1. The germline V gene encodes CDR1 SGHTA and CDR2 FQGNSA. CDR3 size: 13 residues. The trim removed 6 bases at V and 7 bases at J, leaving 5 bases unmatched. CDR3 sequence: CASSIGQGQPQHF. The CDR3 DNA follows: TGTGCCAGCAGTATCGGACAGGGCCAGCCCCAGCATTTT.

The chain uses TRBV5-4 and TRBJ2-5; D is possibly TRBD1 (5 bases). CDR1 is SGHNT, CDR2 YYREEE, per germline (reference sequence). Trimming left V 0 bases short and J 2 bases short, with 8 bases between. The length of the CDR3 is 14 residues. Here the CDR3 DNA reads TGTGCCAGCAGCTTGGGCCAGGGACAAGAGACCCAGTACTTC. This gives the protein CASSLGQGQETQYF. Full variable domain (remainder filled in from reference TRBV5-4 and TRBJ2-5): ETGVTQSPTHLIKTRGQQVTLRCSSQSGHNTVSWYQQALGQGPQFIFQYYREEENGRGNFPPRFSGLQFPNYSSELNVNALELDDSALYLCASSLGQGQETQYFGPGTRLLVL.

This clone was counted a few times. J is TRBJ1-2 and V is TRBV4-2; no definite D call. This CDR3 is 12 amino acids long. Germline values: CDR1 LGHNA, CDR2 YNFKEQ. V lost 0 bases, J lost 8 bases, and 7 bases lay in between. CDR3 nucleotides: TGTGCCAGCAGCCAAGATTCTTTAGGCTACACCTTC. Amino acids: CASSQDSLGYTF.

The chain recombines TRBV18 with TRBJ1-2, with D hard to call. The CDR3 runs to 15 residues. V gave up 1 base and J gave up 4 bases, with 13 bases separating them. Germline CDR1 is KGHSH and CDR2 is LQKENI. The CDR3 is CASSPQGTGSYGYTF. In DNA form, the CDR3 reads TGTGCCAGCTCACCACAGGGTACTGGGAGCTATGGCTACACCTTC.

The chain carries TRBV5-1 and TRBJ2-3; D gene unclear. Germline-derived CDR1 and CDR2 are SGHRS and YFSETQ. V lost 0 bases and J 2 bases, leaving 10 bases between the germline ends. The CDR3 length is 15 residues. CDR3 in DNA: TGCGCCAGCAGCTTGGAAGTCAGTTACACAGATACGCAGTATTTT. As protein: CASSLEVSYTDTQYF.

This rearrangement joins TRBV11-2 to TRBJ1-1; D gene unclear. The CDR3 spans 13 residues. Trimming removed 5 bases at V and 6 bases at J, with 13 bases between. Germline loops: CDR1 SGHAT, CDR2 FQNNGV. The CDR3 protein is CASSARRTAEAFF. The DNA of the CDR3 is TGTGCCAGCAGCGCGCGGAGGACGGCTGAAGCTTTCTTT.

The rearrangement links TRBV29-1 to TRBJ2-7, with D possibly matching TRBD1 (5 bases). The CDR3 is 11 amino acids. V was trimmed by 4 bases and J by 2 bases, leaving 6 bases between them. CDR1 is SQVTM and CDR2 is ANQGSEA in the germline V gene. In DNA form, the CDR3 reads TGCAGCGTTGCGACAGCCTACGAGCAGTACTTC. It yields the protein CSVATAYEQYF.

The chain links TRBV30 to TRBJ1-2; 9 bases match TRBD1. Germline CDR1 GTSNPN, CDR2 SVGIG (reference sequence). V was clipped by 1 base and J by 4 bases; unmatched bases: 10. CDR3 size: 16 residues. For the CDR3, the DNA is TGTGCCTGGAGTGCGCCGGGACAGGGCGGCATCTATGGCTACACCTTC. Protein product: CAWSAPGQGGIYGYTF.

The chain is built from TRBV5-1 and TRBJ1-2, with TRBD1 identical over 10 bases. CDR1 is SGHRS, CDR2 YFSETQ, per germline. The CDR3 consists of 15 residues. V trimming: 0 bases; J trimming: 2 bases; junction bases outside the gene matches: 1. CDR3 DNA sequence: TGCGCCAGCAGCTTGGGGGGACAGGGGAACTATGGCTACACCTTC. It codes for CASSLGGQGNYGYTF.

As DNA, the CDR3 is TGTGCCACCCTGGACAGGATGAACACTGAAGCTTTCTTT. Its protein product is CATLDRMNTEAFF. The chain employs TRBV6-1 and TRBJ1-1; 7 bases align to TRBD1. The J segment lost 0 bases and the V segment lost 10 bases, leaving 5 bases of the junction unmatched. There are 13 residues in the CDR3. CDR1 is MNHNS, CDR2 SASEGT, per germline.

The J gene is TRBJ2-1, the V gene TRBV7-2; tentative D call: TRBD1 (6 bases). V lost 5 bases, J lost 1 base, and 12 bases lay in between. This CDR3 spans 15 amino acids. Germline V lookup: CDR1 SGHTA, CDR2 FQGNSA. The CDR3 protein is CASSRTAPSYNEQFF. DNA for the CDR3: TGTGCCAGCAGCCGGACAGCCCCTTCCTACAATGAGCAGTTCTTC.

The gene calls are TRBV28 and TRBJ2-1; 7 bases align to TRBD1. The germline CDR1 and CDR2 sequences are MDHEN and SYDVKM. Trimming cost V 5 bases and J 2 bases; bases outside gene matches: 9. The CDR3 extends over 16 amino acids. The CDR3 here is CASSTDRELTYNEQFF. Written as DNA, the CDR3 is TGTGCCAGCAGTACCGACAGGGAACTCACCTACAATGAGCAGTTCTTC.

There are a few counts of this clone. The V and J genes are TRBV28 and TRBJ2-7; D gene uncertain. The CDR3 totals 15 residues. Germline V CDR1 and CDR2: MDHEN, SYDVKM. Deletions cut 3 bases from V and 0 bases from J, with 12 bases between. The CDR3 DNA sequence: TGTGCCAGCAGTTTGGCCGGCCCTAGCTCCTACGAGCAGTACTTC. It is translated as CASSLAGPSSYEQYF.

DNA of the CDR3: TGTGCCAGCTCACCCCCCGGACAGACGAACACTGAAGCTTTCTTT. Translation gives CASSPPGQTNTEAFF. This chain links TRBV18 with TRBJ1-1; D possibly corresponds to TRBD1 (6 bases). The CDR3 consists of 15 residues. Trimming pared 3 bases from V and 1 base from J, leaving 12 bases between. Germline values: CDR1 KGHSH, CDR2 LQKENI.

This CDR3 reads CASSPRTGGMGEQYF. The CDR3 DNA reads as TGTGCCAGCAGCCCCAGGACAGGGGGAATGGGCGAGCAGTACTTC. This rearrangement joins TRBV2 to TRBJ2-7, with 10 bases fitting TRBD1. V trimming: 6 bases; J trimming: 6 bases; junction bases outside the gene matches: 11. Germline lookup yields CDR1 SNHLY and CDR2 FYNNEI. There are 15 residues in the CDR3.